The source of this T cell receptor beta chain is a study of shared clonotypes between healthy human individuals. About the study: Those who served as donors were a couple of women and three men between the ages of 18 and 49.

Of note for this clone: Its target is not known.

The CDR3 consists of 14 residues. Trimming stripped 5 bases from V and 4 bases from J, with 11 bases between. Germline V lookup: CDR1 MDHEN, CDR2 SYDVKM. The naive CD8 population came from CD45RO-negative cells selected for CCR7, without terminally differentiated effector memory CD45RA+ cells. Whole-study results and caveats: Memory subsets had estimated richness that was generally smaller than that of naive subsets. Lower generation probabilities were found for non-shared clonotypes than for those shared by all four donors.

TCRdb's table, derived via immunoSEQ multiplex PCR, lists solely in-frame clones and lacks some. This repertoire shows about 590,000 clones, roughly 95% found once; its top ten account for around 0.097%. Input material: naive CD8+ T cells sorted from blood. The TCR originated in a woman aged 25 to 39 in good health. The rearrangement joins TRBV28 to TRBJ2-2, with D perhaps matching TRBD2 (7 bases). The CDR3 loop is CASSNGGATGELFF. The CDR3 DNA reads as TGTGCCAGCAGTAATGGGGGGGCCACCGGGGAGCTGTTTTTT.